Listed below are T cell receptor beta chains from one sample, sequenced in a study of blood T cell repertoires in COVID-19. Data came from immunoSEQ multiplex PCR; TCRdb stores just in-frame clones and leaves some out. This table holds 300,000 to 350,000 clones, around nine tenths found once. Source material: PBMCs or T cells enriched from blood (not recorded which). These receptors originate from a woman aged 30 to 39 who had been exposed to COVID-19. The CDR3 runs from the conserved cysteine through the conserved F or W. D genes are given only for firm matches. Size tells how often a clone was seen (once, few, many) or the class of an expanded clone, and some rows leave it out.

V gene: TRBV5-6; clone size: -; D gene: -; CDR3 protein: CASSPTGGVNYGYTF
V gene: TRBV7-2; clone size: -; D gene: -; CDR3 protein: CASSLASLGGAGYGYTF
V gene: TRBV9; clone size: -; D gene: TRBD2; CDR3 protein: CASSVASGGTDTQYF
V gene: TRBV11-2; clone size: -; D gene: TRBD1; CDR3 protein: CASSPVRDRESEQFF
V gene: TRBV6-2/TRBV6-3; clone size: -; D gene: -; CDR3 protein: CASSWDLSSYNEQFF
V gene: TRBV27; clone size: -; D gene: TRBD1; CDR3 protein: CASSTGTGGHYGYTF
V gene: TRBV14; clone size: -; D gene: TRBD2; CDR3 protein: CASSQVFSGGPDTQYF
V gene: TRBV6-6; clone size: few; D gene: -; CDR3 protein: CAGGSGSYEQYF
V gene: TRBV5-1; clone size: -; D gene: TRBD2; CDR3 protein: CASRVAGEETQYF
V gene: TRBV11-1; clone size: -; D gene: -; CDR3 protein: CASSFGRGSMNTEAFF
V gene: TRBV4-3; clone size: -; D gene: -; CDR3 protein: CASSQDFLLTGWDTEAFF
V gene: TRBV5-4; clone size: once; D gene: TRBD1; CDR3 protein: CASSWEQGLGELFF